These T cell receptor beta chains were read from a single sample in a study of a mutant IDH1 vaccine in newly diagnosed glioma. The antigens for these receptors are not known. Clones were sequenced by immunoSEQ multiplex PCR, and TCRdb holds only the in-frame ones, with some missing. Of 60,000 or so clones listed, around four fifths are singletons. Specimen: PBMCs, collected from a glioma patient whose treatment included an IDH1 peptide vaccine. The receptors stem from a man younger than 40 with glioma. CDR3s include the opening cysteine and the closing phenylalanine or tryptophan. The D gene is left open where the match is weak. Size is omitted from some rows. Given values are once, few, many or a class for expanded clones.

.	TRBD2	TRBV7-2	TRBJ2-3	TGTGCCAGCAGCCCGGGGACTAGCGGCCCTACAGATACGCAGTATTTT	CASSPGTSGPTDTQYF
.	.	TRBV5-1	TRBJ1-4	TGCGCCAGCAGCGTCGGCCACACGAGTGAAAAACTGTTTTTT	CASSVGHTSEKLFF
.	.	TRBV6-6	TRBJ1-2	TGTGCCAGCTCCTCGGGAAACTATGGCTACACCTTC	CASSSGNYGYTF
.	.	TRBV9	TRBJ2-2	TGTGCCAGCAGCGGCGCCACCGGGGAGCTGTTTTTT	CASSGATGELFF
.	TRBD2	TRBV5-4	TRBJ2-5	TGTGCCAGCGGCCGGGGAGGCGGGGGGGCCCAAGAGACCCAGTACTTC	CASGRGGGGAQETQYF
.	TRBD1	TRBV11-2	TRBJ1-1	TGTGCCAGCAGGGCTACCTGGTATCTGGGACAGGGAATTACTGAAGCTTTCTTT	CASRATWYLGQGITEAFF
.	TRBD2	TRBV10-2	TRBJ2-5	TGCGCCAGCAGTGAGTCGCTAGCGGGGGGCCAAGAGACCCAGTACTTC	CASSESLAGGQETQYF
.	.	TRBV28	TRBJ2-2	TGTGCCAGCACCCTAGGAGGGAACACCGGGGAGCTGTTTTTT	CASTLGGNTGELFF
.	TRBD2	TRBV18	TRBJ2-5	TGTGCCAGCTCACCAGACCTAGCGGGGGCGGGGGCCCCGTACTTC	CASSPDLAGAGAPYF
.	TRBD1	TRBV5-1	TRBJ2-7	TGCGCCAGCAGCTCGGGACAGGAAAGCTCCTACGAGCAGTACTTC	CASSSGQESSYEQYF
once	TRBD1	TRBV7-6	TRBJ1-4	TGTGCCAGCAGCCCCTGGGGACAGGCTATTAGTAATGAAAAACTGTTTTTT	CASSPWGQAISNEKLFF
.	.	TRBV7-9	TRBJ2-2	TGTGCCAGCAGCTTAGGACTCCCGAACACCGGGGAGCTGTTTTTT	CASSLGLPNTGELFF
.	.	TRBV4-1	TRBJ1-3	TGCGCCAGCAGCCTACCGGCTCGCGAAAGCGGAAACACCATATATTTT	CASSLPARESGNTIYF
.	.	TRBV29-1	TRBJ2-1	TGCAGCGTTGTGGGGGGGCCGTCTTACAATGAGCAGTTCTTC	CSVVGGPSYNEQFF
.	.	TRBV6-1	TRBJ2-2	TGTGCCAGCAGTGAAGTGATGGCCACGGAGCTGTTTTTT	CASSEVMATELFF
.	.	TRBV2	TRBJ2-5	TGTGCCAGTCTTAAAGTCGCAGGGAGTATCGAGACCCAGTACTTC	CASLKVAGSIETQYF
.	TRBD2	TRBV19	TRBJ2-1	TGTGCCACCATTGGGACTAGCGGGGGGGCTGGTTACAATGAGCAGTTCTTC	CATIGTSGGAGYNEQFF
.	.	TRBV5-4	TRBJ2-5	TGTGCCAGCAGCCCGGGCGGGGCGGGCGGAGAGACCCAGTACTTC	CASSPGGAGGETQYF
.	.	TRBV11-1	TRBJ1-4	TGTGCCAGCAGCCTTCGTCGGGACAATAATGAAAAACTGTTTTTT	CASSLRRDNNEKLFF
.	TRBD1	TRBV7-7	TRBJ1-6	TGTGCCAGCAGCTACTGGCAGGGGGCTTATAATTCACCCCTCCACTTT	CASSYWQGAYNSPLHF
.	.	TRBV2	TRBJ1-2	TGTGCCAGCATGATGCAGCGGCCCGTAGATGGCTACACCTTC	CASMMQRPVDGYTF
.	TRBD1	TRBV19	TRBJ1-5	TGTGCCAGTAGTACCCTCCGACAGGGGAATCAGCCCCAGCATTTT	CASSTLRQGNQPQHF
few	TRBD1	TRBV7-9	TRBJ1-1	TGTGCCAGCAGCCTAGGGACAGGGAACACTGAAGCTTTCTTT	CASSLGTGNTEAFF
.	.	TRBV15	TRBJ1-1	TGTGCCACCAGCAGAGATTTGATGGTATCTACTGAAGCTTTCTTT	CATSRDLMVSTEAFF
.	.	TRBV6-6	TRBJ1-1	TGTGCCAGCAGTTGGACAGATAACACTGAAGCTTTCTTT	CASSWTDNTEAFF
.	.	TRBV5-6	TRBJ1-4	TGTGCCAGCAGCATGACCAGCCTAGGTGAAAAACTGTTTTTT	CASSMTSLGEKLFF
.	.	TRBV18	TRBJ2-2	TGTGCCAGCTCACCACTTTCACAGTCGAACACCGGGGAGCTGTTTTTT	CASSPLSQSNTGELFF
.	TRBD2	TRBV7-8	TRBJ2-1	TGTGCCAGCAGCCCGTCACTAGCGGGGGAGATTGAGGAGCAGTTCTTC	CASSPSLAGEIEEQFF
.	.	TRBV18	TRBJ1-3	TGTGCCAGCTTTCGCGGTTCTGGCTACTCTGGAAACACCATATATTTT	CASFRGSGYSGNTIYF
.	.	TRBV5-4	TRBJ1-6	TGTGCCAGCAGCCTACAGACTTATAATTCACCCCTCCACTTT	CASSLQTYNSPLHF
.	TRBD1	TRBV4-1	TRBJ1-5	TGCGCCAGCAGCCAGCTAGACAGGGGTACTGGCAATCAGCCCCAGCATTTT	CASSQLDRGTGNQPQHF
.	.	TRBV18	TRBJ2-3	TGTGCCAGCTCACCACCGAGAGGTTCAGGAGATACGCAGTATTTT	CASSPPRGSGDTQYF
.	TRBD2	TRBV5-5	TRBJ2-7	TGTGCCAGCAGCGCTGGACTAGCGGGGGGTTTCTACGAGCAGTACTTC	CASSAGLAGGFYEQYF
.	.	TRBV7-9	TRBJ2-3	TGTGCCAGCAGACACGTTCCTTTACGGGAACCCACAGATACGCAGTATTTT	CASRHVPLREPTDTQYF
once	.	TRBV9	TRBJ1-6	TGTGCCAGCAGCGGAGGATCGGGACATTTTAGAAGCTCCTATAATTCACCCCTCCACTTT	CASSGGSGHFRSSYNSPLHF
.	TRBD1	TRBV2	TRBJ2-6	TGTGCCAGCAGCAGGGGGCGATCTGGGGCCAACGTCCTGACTTTC	CASSRGRSGANVLTF
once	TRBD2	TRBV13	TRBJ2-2	TGTGCCAGCAGCTTAATGGGACTACTGAACACCGGGGAGCTGTTTTTT	CASSLMGLLNTGELFF
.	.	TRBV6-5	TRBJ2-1	TGTGCCAGCAGTTACCGACAGAGCTCCTACAATGAGCAGTTCTTC	CASSYRQSSYNEQFF
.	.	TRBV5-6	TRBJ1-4	TGTGCCAGCAGCTTGGTTGGACAGACAGAAAAACTGTTTTTT	CASSLVGQTEKLFF
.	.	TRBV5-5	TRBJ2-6	TGTGCCAGCAGCTTGGCAGTAACCCCCAACTCTGGGGCCAACGTCCTGACTTTC	CASSLAVTPNSGANVLTF
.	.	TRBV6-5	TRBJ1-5	TGTGCCAGCAGTTACAGTGCACATCAGCCCCAGCATTTT	CASSYSAHQPQHF
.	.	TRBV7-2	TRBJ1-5	TGTGCCAGCAGCCCCCGTCGGGGGGATCAGCCCCAGCATTTT	CASSPRRGDQPQHF
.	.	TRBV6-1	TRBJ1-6	TGTGCCAGCTGTGTTCGGGAAAGCTCCTATAATTCACCCCTCCACTTT	CASCVRESSYNSPLHF
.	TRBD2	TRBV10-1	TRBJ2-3	TGCGCCAGCAGTGAGGGTATTCGGAGCGGGGCTATATACACAGATACGCAGTATTTT	CASSEGIRSGAIYTDTQYF
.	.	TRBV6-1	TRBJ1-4	TGTGCCAGCAGTAACTTACGGTGGGAAAAACTGTTTTTT	CASSNLRWEKLFF
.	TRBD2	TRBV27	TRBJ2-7	TGTGCCAGCAGTTTAGGGGGGGGAGGAACCTACGAGCAGTACTTC	CASSLGGGGTYEQYF
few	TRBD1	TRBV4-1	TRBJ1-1	TGCGCCAGCAGCCAAGTCGATACAGGGGGAAACACTGAAGCTTTCTTT	CASSQVDTGGNTEAFF